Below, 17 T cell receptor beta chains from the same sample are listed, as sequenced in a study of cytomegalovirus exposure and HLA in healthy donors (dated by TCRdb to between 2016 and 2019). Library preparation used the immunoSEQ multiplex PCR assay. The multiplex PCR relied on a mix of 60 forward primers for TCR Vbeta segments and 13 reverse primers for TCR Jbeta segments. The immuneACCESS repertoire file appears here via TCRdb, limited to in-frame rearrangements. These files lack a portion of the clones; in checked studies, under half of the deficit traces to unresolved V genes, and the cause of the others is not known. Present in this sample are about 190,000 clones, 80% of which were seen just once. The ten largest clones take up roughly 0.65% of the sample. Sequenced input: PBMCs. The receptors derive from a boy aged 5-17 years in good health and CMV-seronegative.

The CDR3 nucleotides read TGTGCCAGCAGCCCCAGACAGGGCTCCTACAATGAGCAGTTCTTC. This sequence encodes CASSPRQGSYNEQFF. The chain recombines TRBV7-9 with TRBJ2-1; 7 nucleotides match TRBD1. Trimming took 5 bases from V and 0 from J; bases not matched to a gene: 4. The V gene's germline CDR1 is SEHNR and CDR2 FQNEAQ (reference sequence). The CDR3 has 15 amino acids.

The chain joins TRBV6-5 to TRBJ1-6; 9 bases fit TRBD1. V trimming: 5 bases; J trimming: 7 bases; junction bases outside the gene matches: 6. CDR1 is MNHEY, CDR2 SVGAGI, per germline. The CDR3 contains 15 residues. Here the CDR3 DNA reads TGTGCCAGCAGTGGGGATGGGACAGGGAATTCACCCCTCCACTTT. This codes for CASSGDGTGNSPLHF.

CDR3 in DNA: TGTGCCTGGAGTGGGGGGCAGAGCTCCTATAATTCACCCCTCCACTTT. Protein product: CAWSGGQSSYNSPLHF. This sequence joins TRBV30 and TRBJ1-6; a weak D match, TRBD1 (6 bases). CDR1 is GTSNPN, CDR2 SVGIG, per germline (reference sequence). This CDR3 is 16 amino acids long. V was cut by 1 base and J by 0 bases, with 10 bases left in between.

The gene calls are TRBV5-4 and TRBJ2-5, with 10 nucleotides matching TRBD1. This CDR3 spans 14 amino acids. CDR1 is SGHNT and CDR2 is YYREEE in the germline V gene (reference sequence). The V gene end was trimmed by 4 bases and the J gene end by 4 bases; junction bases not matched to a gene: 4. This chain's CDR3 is CASSRDRGRETQYF. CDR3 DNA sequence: TGTGCCAGCAGCCGGGACAGGGGCAGAGAGACCCAGTACTTC.

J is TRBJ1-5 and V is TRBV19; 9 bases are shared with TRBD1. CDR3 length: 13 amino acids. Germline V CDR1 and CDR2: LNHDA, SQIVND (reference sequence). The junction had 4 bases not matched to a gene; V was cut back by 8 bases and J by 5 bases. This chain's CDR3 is CASGQGPDQPQHF. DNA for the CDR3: TGTGCCAGTGGACAGGGGCCCGATCAGCCCCAGCATTTT.

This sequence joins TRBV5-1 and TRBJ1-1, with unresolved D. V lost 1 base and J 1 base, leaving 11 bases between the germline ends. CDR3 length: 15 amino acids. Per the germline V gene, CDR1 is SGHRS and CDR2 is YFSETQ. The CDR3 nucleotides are TGCGCCAGCAGCTTGATGAACCGACAGAACACTGAAGCTTTCTTT. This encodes CASSLMNRQNTEAFF.

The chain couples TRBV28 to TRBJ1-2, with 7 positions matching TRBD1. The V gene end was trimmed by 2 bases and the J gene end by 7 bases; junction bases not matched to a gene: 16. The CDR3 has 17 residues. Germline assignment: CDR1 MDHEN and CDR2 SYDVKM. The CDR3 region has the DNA TGTGCCAGCAGTTTAGAGTTTTGGGTCAGGGGGGATACTGGCTACACCTTC. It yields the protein CASSLEFWVRGDTGYTF.

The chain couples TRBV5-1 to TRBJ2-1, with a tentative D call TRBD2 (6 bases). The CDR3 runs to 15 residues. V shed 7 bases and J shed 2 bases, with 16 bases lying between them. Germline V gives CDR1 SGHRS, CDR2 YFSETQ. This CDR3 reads CASLTEGSPYNEQFF. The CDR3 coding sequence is TGCGCCAGCCTAACGGAGGGATCTCCCTACAATGAGCAGTTCTTC.

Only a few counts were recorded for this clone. The CDR3 reads CASSLDGLSDTQYF. Written as DNA, the CDR3 is TGTGCCAGCAGCTTAGACGGACTGTCAGATACGCAGTATTTT. V and J are TRBV7-2 and TRBJ2-3; a possible D gene is TRBD2 (5 bases). In germline, CDR1 is SGHTA, CDR2 FQGNSA. Trimming left V 1 base short and J 4 bases short, with 9 bases between. This CDR3 has 14 amino acids.

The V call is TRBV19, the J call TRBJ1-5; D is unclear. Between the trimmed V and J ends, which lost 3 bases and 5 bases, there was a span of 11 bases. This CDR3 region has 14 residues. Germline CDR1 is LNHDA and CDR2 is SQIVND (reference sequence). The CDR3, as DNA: TGTGCCAGTAGTATGGCGGGGTGGGATCAGCCCCAGCATTTT. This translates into CASSMAGWDQPQHF.

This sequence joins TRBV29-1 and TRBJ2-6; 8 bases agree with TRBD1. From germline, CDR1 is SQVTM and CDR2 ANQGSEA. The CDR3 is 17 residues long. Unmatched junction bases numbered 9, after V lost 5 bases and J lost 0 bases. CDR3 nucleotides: TGCAGCGTTAAACCGGGACAGGAGGGCTCTGGGGCCAACGTCCTGACTTTC. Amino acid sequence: CSVKPGQEGSGANVLTF.

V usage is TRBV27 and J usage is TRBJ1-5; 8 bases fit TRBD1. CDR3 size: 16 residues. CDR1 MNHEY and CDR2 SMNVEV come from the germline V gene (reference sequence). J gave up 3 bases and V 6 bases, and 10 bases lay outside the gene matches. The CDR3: CASSHNDRGHNQPQHF. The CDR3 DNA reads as TGTGCCAGCAGCCACAATGACAGGGGTCACAATCAGCCCCAGCATTTT.

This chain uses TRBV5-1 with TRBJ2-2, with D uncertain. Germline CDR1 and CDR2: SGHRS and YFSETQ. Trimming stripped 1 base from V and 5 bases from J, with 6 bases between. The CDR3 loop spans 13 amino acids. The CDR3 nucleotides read TGCGCCAGCAGCTTGACTACGACCGGGGAGCTGTTTTTT. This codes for CASSLTTTGELFF.

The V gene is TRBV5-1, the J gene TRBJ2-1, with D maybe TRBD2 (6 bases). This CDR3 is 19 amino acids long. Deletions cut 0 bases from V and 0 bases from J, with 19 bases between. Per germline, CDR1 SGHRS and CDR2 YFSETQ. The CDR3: CASSLVREWRTSSYNEQFF. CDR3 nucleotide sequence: TGCGCCAGCAGCTTGGTACGGGAGTGGAGAACCAGCTCCTACAATGAGCAGTTCTTC.

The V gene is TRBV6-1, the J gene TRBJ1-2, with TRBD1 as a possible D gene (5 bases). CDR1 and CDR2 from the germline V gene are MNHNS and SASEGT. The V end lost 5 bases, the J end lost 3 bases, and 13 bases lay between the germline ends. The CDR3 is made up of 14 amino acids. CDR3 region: CASSQIQDDYGYTF. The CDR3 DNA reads TGTGCCAGCAGTCAAATACAGGACGACTATGGCTACACCTTC.

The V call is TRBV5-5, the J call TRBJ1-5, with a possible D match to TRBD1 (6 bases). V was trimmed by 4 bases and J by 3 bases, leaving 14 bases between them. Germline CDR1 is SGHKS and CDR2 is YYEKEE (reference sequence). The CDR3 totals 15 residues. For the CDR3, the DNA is TGTGCCAGCAGCCCACGCAGGGGAGACAATCAGCCCCAGCATTTT. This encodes CASSPRRGDNQPQHF.

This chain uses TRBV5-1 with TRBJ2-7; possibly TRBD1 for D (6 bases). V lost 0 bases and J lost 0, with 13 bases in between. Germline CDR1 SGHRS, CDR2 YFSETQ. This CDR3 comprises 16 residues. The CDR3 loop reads CASSLDPAGASYEQYF. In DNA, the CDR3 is TGCGCCAGCAGCTTGGACCCCGCAGGGGCCTCCTACGAGCAGTACTTC.